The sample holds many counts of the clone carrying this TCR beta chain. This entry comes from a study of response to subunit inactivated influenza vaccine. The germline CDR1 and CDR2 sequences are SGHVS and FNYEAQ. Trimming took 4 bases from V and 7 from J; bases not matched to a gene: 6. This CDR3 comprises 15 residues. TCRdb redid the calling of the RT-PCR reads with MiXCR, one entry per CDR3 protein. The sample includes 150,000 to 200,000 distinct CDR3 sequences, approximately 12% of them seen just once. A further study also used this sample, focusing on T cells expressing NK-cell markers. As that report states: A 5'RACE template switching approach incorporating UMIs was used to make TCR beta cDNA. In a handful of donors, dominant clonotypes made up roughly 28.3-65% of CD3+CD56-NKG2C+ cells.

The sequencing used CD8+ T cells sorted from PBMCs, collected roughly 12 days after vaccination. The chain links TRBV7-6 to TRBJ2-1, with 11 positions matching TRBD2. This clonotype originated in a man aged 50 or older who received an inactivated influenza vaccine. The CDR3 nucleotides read TGTGCCAGCAGCTCTCTAGCGGGAGGTTATAATGAGCAGTTCTTC. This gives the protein CASSSLAGGYNEQFF.